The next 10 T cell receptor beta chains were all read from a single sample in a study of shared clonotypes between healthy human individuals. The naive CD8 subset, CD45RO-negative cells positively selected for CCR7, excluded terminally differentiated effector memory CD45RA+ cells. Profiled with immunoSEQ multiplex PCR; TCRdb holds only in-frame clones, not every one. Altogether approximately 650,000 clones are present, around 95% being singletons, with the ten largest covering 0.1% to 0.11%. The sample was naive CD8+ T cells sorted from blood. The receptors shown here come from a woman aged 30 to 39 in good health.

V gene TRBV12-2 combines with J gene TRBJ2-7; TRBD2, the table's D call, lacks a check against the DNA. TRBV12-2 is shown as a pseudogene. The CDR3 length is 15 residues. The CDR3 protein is CASRLAHGSPKMQYF. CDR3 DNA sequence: TGTGCAAGTCGCTTAGCGCACGGGAGCCCCAAAATGCAGTACTTC.

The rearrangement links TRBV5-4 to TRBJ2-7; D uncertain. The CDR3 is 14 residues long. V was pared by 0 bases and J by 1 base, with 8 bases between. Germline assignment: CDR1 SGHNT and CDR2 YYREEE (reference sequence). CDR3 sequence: CASSLEISSYEQYF. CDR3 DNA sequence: TGTGCCAGCAGCTTGGAAATCAGTTCCTACGAGCAGTACTTC.

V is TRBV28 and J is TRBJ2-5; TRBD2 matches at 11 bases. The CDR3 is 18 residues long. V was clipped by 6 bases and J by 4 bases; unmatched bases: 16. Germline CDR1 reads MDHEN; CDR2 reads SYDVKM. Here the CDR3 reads CASSPLGLLAGDGETQYF. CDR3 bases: TGTGCCAGCAGCCCATTAGGGTTACTAGCGGGAGATGGAGAGACCCAGTACTTC. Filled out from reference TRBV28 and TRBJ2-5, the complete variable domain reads DVKVTQSSRYLVKRTGEKVFLECVQDMDHENMFWYRQDPGLGLRLIYFSYDVKMKEKGDIPEGYSVSREKKERFSLILESASTNQTSMYLCASSPLGLLAGDGETQYFGPGTRLLVL.

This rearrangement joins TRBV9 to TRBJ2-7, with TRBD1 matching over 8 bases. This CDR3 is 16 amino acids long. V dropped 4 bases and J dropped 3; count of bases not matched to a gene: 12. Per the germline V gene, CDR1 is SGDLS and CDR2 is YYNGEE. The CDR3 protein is CASSPTDRGRLYEQYF. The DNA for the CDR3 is TGTGCCAGCAGCCCAACCGACAGGGGAAGACTCTACGAGCAGTACTTC. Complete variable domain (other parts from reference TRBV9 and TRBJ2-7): DSGVTQTPKHLITATGQRVTLRCSPRSGDLSVYWYQQSLDQGLQFLIQYYNGEERAKGNILERFSAQQFPDLHSELNLSSLELGDSALYFCASSPTDRGRLYEQYFGPGTRLTVT.

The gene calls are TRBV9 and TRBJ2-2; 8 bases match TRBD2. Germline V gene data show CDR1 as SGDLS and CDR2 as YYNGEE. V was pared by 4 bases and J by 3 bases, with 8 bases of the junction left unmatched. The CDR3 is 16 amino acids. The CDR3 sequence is CASSSRLARDTGELFF. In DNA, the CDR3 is TGTGCCAGCAGCTCTCGACTAGCGAGGGACACCGGGGAGCTGTTTTTT. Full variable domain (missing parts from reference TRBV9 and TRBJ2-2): DSGVTQTPKHLITATGQRVTLRCSPRSGDLSVYWYQQSLDQGLQFLIQYYNGEERAKGNILERFSAQQFPDLHSELNLSSLELGDSALYFCASSSRLARDTGELFFGEGSRLTVL.

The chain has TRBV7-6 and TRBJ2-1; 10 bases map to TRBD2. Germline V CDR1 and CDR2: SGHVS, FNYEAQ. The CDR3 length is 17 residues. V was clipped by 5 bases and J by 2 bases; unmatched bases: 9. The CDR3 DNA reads TGTGCCAGCAGCCTCTCTCGGACTAGCGGCACCTACAATGAGCAGTTCTTC. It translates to CASSLSRTSGTYNEQFF. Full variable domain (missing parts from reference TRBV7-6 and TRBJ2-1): GAGVSQSPRYKVTKRGQDVALRCDPISGHVSLYWYRQALGQGPEFLTYFNYEAQQDKSGLPNDRFSAERPEGSISTLTIQRTEQRDSAMYRCASSLSRTSGTYNEQFFGPGTRLTVL.

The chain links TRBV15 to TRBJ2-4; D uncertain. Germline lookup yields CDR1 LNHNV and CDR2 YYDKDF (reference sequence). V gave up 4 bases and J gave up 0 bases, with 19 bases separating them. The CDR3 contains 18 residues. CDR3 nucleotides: TGTGCCACCAGCAACCTCCCCGGGCCGTACCTAGCCAAAAACATTCAGTACTTC. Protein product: CATSNLPGPYLAKNIQYF.

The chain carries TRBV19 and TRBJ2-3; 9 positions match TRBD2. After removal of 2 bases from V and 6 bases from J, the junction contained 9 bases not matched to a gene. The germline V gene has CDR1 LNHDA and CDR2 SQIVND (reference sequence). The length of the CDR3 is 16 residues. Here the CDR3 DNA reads TGTGCCAGTAGTATATCAGCGGGAGGTCTCTCGGATACGCAGTATTTT. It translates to CASSISAGGLSDTQYF.

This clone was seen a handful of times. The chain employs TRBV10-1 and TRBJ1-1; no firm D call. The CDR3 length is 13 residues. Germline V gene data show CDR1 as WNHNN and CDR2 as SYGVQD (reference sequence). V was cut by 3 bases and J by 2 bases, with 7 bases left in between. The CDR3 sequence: CASSDSGNTEAFF. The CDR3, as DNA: TGCGCCAGCAGTGATTCCGGTAACACTGAAGCTTTCTTT.

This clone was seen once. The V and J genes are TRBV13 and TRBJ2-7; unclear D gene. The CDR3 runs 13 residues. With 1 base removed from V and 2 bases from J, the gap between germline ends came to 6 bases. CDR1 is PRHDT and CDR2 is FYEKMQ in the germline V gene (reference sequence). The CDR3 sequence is CASSLASTYEQYF. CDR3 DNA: TGTGCCAGCAGCTTAGCGTCAACCTACGAGCAGTACTTC.